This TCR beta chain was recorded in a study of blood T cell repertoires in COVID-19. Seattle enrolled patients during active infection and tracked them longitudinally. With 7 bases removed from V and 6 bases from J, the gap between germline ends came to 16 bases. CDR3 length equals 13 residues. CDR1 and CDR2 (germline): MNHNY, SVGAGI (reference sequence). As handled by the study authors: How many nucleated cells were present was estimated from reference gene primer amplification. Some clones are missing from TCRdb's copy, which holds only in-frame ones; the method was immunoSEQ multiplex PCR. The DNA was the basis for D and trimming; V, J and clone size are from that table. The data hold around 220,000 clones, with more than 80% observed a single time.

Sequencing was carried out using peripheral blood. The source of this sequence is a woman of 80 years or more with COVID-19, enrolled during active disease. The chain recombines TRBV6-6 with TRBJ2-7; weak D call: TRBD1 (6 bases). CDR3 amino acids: CASTEGVGLEQYF. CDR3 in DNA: TGTGCCAGCACCGAGGGGGTGGGGCTCGAGCAGTACTTC.